The T cell receptor beta chain under discussion was sequenced for a study of T-cell reconstitution after alpha-beta-depleted transplantation in children. After removal of 6 bases from V and 3 bases from J, the junction contained 17 bases not matched to a gene. CDR3 length: 18 amino acids. Germline lookup yields CDR1 MNHNS and CDR2 SASEGT. Study-level results: Reportedly, alpha-beta T cells present about two months post-transplant originated from several hundred expanded clones of graft origin. T cells produced anew were the main source of T-cell counts and diversity one year after transplant.

Concerning this clonotype itself: Its cognate antigen is unknown.

TCRbeta library preparation incorporated unique molecular identifiers. TCRdb re-derived calls from the PCR reads in MiXCR, one entry per CDR3 protein. This sample carries 450,000 to 700,000 distinct CDR3 sequences, roughly 27% of them seen once, and the ten largest clones take 35% to 40%. This chain links TRBV6-1 with TRBJ1-2; 9 bases fit TRBD1. Specimen: PBMCs, collected before TCRalphabeta/CD19-depleted stem cell transplant. The sequence came from a boy in the first two years of life with Wiskott-Aldrich syndrome, due to receive a stem cell transplant. CDR3 bases: TGTGCCAGCAGGAGCTGGACAACCGGGACAGGGTACCACTATGGCTACACCTTC. Amino acid sequence: CASRSWTTGTGYHYGYTF.